The 7 T cell receptor beta chains below come from one sample, sequenced in a study of blood T cell repertoires in COVID-19 (TCRdb year 2020). The library was generated by the immunoSEQ multiplex PCR assay. The source is immuneACCESS, and TCRdb retained only in-frame sequences with V and J called. Part of the clones is not carried over; for the studies checked, unresolved V genes explain less than half of this, and the remainder is unexplained. The sample table shows roughly 300,000 clones, and 70% to 90% are seen once. In total, the top ten clones hold just over 7% of the sample. Specimen: peripheral blood. Receptor source: a human donor in a cohort sampled during active COVID-19.

The chain carries TRBV7-9 and TRBJ2-7; 9 nucleotides agree with TRBD2. The trim removed 5 bases at V and 7 bases at J, leaving 9 bases unmatched. Germline-derived CDR1 and CDR2 are SEHNR and FQNEAQ (reference sequence). The CDR3 covers 14 residues. The CDR3 coding sequence is TGTGCCAGCAGCAGAGAGCGGGGGGAGGGAGAGCAGTACTTC. It specifies CASSRERGEGEQYF.

The CDR3 is CASSPWTGGAMDGYTF. DNA for the CDR3: TGTGCCAGCAGCCCATGGACAGGGGGCGCGATGGATGGCTACACCTTC. The V and J genes are TRBV5-4 and TRBJ1-2; 11 nucleotides align to TRBD1. This CDR3 region has 16 residues. Per germline, CDR1 SGHNT and CDR2 YYREEE (reference sequence). The V segment lost 4 bases and the J segment 6 bases; nucleotides outside the gene matches: 11.

V gene TRBV27 combines with J gene TRBJ1-1, with 9 bases matching TRBD1. Germline CDR1 reads MNHEY; CDR2 reads SMNVEV (reference sequence). The CDR3 length is 16 residues. V trimming: 6 bases; J trimming: 0 bases; junction bases outside the gene matches: 8. The DNA for the CDR3 is TGTGCCAGCAGACCCGACGGGACAGGGTTGAACACTGAAGCTTTCTTT. This encodes CASRPDGTGLNTEAFF.

The V gene is TRBV5-1, the J gene TRBJ2-3; TRBD2 agrees at 7 bases. V lost 1 base and J lost 6; bases outside the gene matches: 14. Per the germline V gene, CDR1 is SGHRS and CDR2 is YFSETQ. The CDR3 length is 17 residues. The CDR3 spells CASSLKRAGEVLDTQYF. The CDR3 bases are TGCGCCAGCAGCTTGAAAAGGGCGGGGGAGGTGTTGGATACGCAGTATTTT.

The CDR3 loop reads CASSLSFTSEQFF. As DNA, the CDR3 is TGTGCCAGCAGTTTATCATTTACGAGTGAGCAGTTCTTC. The chain uses TRBV12-3 or TRBV12-4 and TRBJ2-1; no reliable D call. The CDR3 covers 13 residues. Trimming shortened V by 2 bases and J by 9 bases, and 11 bases separated the two germline ends.

This chain links TRBV7-2 with TRBJ1-2; 8 bases align to TRBD1. V lost 8 bases, J lost 9 bases, and 11 bases stayed unmatched. The V gene's germline CDR1 is SGHTA and CDR2 FQGNSA. This CDR3 has 13 residues. For the CDR3, the DNA is TGTGCCAGCGCGTTAGGACAGGGAAGAAGCTACACCTTC. Translating gives CASALGQGRSYTF.

The V gene is TRBV28, the J gene TRBJ1-2; 7 bases line up with TRBD1. Germline V gene sequence: CDR1 MDHEN, CDR2 SYDVKM. With V trimmed by 7 bases and J by 3 bases, 5 bases remained unmatched. The CDR3 has 13 residues. The DNA for the CDR3 is TGTGCCAGCATGTCTGGACAGGACTATGGCTACACCTTC. Protein: CASMSGQDYGYTF.